Given below is one TCR beta chain in context. Germline V gene sequence: CDR1 SGHDN, CDR2 FVKESK. V lost 0 bases to trimming and J lost 10 bases, with 7 bases between them. The CDR3 has 13 amino acids. The data stem from a study of blood T cell repertoires in COVID-19. Assay used: immunoSEQ multiplex PCR; TCRdb lists only in-frame clones, some missing. The sample lists 70,000 to 100,000 clones, approximately 75% occurring once. This receptor was identified in a woman aged 50 to 60 with acute or convalescent COVID-19. The chain employs TRBV14 and TRBJ1-6; D is uncertain. Input material: peripheral blood. CDR3 protein: CASSQDLVSPLHF. The CDR3 DNA reads as TGTGCCAGCAGCCAAGATCTCGTCTCACCCCTCCACTTT. Filled out from reference TRBV14 and TRBJ1-6, the complete variable domain reads EAGVTQFPSHSVIEKGQTVTLRCDPISGHDNLYWYRRVMGKEIKFLLHFVKESKQDESGMPNNRFLAERTGGTYSTLKVQPAELEDSGVYFCASSQDLVSPLHFGNGTRLTVT.